What follows are 6 T cell receptor beta chains derived from one specimen sequenced in a study of T-cell memory formation after mild COVID-19. MiXCR, run by TCRdb on the 5' RACE reads, gives a single entry per CDR3 protein. The data hold a few hundred thousand distinct CDR3 sequences, with roughly 23% observed a single time. Sequences were obtained from PBMCs or a T cell subset sorted from them (not recorded which). These receptors were obtained from an adult woman who had mild COVID-19 (a few samples of this study predate the infection). Cell type and time point are not known.

This clonotype was recorded at least ten times. This chain connects TRBV5-1 to TRBJ2-1; D possibly matches TRBD1 or TRBD2 (5 bases each). Trimming took 1 base from V and 4 from J, leaving 15 bases between them. The germline V gene encodes CDR1 SGHRS and CDR2 YFSETQ. This CDR3 comprises 16 residues. CDR3 DNA sequence: TGCGCCAGCAGCTTGTCACCGGGGCGCTCTTACAATGAGCAGTTCTTC. Encoded protein: CASSLSPGRSYNEQFF.

A few counts support this clonotype. The rearrangement joins TRBV9 to TRBJ2-3; D might be TRBD1 (6 bases). Trimming cost V 3 bases and J 0 bases, with 14 bases left between them. The length of the CDR3 is 16 residues. The germline V gene encodes CDR1 SGDLS and CDR2 YYNGEE. The CDR3 nucleotides are TGTGCCAGCAGCGGACAGGCAGACTCTAGCACAGATACGCAGTATTTT. It translates to CASSGQADSSTDTQYF.

The J gene is TRBJ2-7, the V gene TRBV4-3; TRBD2 might be the D (5 bases). This CDR3 spans 15 amino acids. Germline V gene data show CDR1 as LGHNA and CDR2 as YSLEER. V lost 0 bases and J 5 bases, leaving 14 bases between the germline ends. CDR3 region: CASSQDMRALDEQYF. In nucleotides, the CDR3 is TGCGCCAGCAGCCAAGATATGAGGGCGCTCGACGAGCAGTACTTC.

In its sample, this clonotype was seen once. The chain recombines TRBV12-5 with TRBJ1-1; 7 bases align to TRBD1. This CDR3 is built from 16 residues. CDR1 LGHNT and CDR2 FRNRAP come from the germline V gene. The ends lost 1 base at V and 0 bases at J; junction bases unmatched: 5. CDR3 amino acids: CASGLGDSRVNTEAFF. The CDR3 DNA is TGTGCTAGTGGTTTGGGGGACAGCCGAGTGAACACTGAAGCTTTCTTT.

The CDR3 spells CASRPRAGTSIGELFF. DNA for the CDR3: TGTGCCAGTCGACCCCGGGCAGGGACATCCATCGGGGAGCTGTTTTTT. This chain links TRBV18 with TRBJ2-2; TRBD1 might be the D (6 bases). Germline-derived CDR1 and CDR2 are KGHSH and LQKENI. Trimming removed 9 bases at V and 7 bases at J, with 24 bases between. The CDR3 runs to 16 residues.

This clonotype has just a few counts. The rearrangement links TRBV6-5 to TRBJ2-7; 8 positions agree with TRBD1. This CDR3 region has 14 residues. Germline CDR1 is MNHEY and CDR2 is SVGAGI. J lost 12 bases, V lost 6 bases, and 16 bases had no gene match. The CDR3 is CASSSTGTGLRRYF. DNA of the CDR3: TGTGCCAGCAGCTCCACCGGGACAGGCCTCCGGCGGTACTTC.